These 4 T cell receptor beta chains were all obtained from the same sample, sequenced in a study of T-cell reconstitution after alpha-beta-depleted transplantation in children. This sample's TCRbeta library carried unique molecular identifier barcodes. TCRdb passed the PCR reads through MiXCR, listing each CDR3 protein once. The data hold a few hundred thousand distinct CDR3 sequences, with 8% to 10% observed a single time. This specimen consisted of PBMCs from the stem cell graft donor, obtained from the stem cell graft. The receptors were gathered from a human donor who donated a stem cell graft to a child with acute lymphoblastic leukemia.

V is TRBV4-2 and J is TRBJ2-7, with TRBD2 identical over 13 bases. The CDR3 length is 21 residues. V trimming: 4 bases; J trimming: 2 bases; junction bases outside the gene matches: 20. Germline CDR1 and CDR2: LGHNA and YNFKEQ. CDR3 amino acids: CASSRLLTSGGADGRTYEQYF. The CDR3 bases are TGTGCCAGCAGCCGCCTTCTTACTAGCGGGGGGGCCGATGGGAGGACCTACGAGCAGTACTTC.

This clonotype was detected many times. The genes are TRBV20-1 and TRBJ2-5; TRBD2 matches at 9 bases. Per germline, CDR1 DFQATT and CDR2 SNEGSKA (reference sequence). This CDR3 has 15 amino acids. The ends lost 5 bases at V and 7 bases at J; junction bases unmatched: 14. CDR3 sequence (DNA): TGCAGTGCTCGGGCTAGCGGGGACGCTGAAGGGACCCAGTACTTC. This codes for CSARASGDAEGTQYF.

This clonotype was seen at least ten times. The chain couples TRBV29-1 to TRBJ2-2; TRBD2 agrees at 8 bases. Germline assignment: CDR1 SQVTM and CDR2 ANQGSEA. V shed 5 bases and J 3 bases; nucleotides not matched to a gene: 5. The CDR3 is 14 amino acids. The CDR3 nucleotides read TGCAGCGTTAGTAGCGGGACTTACACCGGGGAGCTGTTTTTT. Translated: CSVSSGTYTGELFF.

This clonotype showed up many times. CDR3 sequence (DNA): TGTGCCACCCGCTTTGGGGCCACAGATACGCAGTATTTT. Its protein is CATRFGATDTQYF. V usage is TRBV5-6 and J usage is TRBJ2-3, with D maybe TRBD1 (5 bases). The V end was cut by 9 bases, the J end by 2 bases, with 13 bases between. CDR3 size: 13 residues. CDR1 is SGHDT, CDR2 YYEEEE, per germline.